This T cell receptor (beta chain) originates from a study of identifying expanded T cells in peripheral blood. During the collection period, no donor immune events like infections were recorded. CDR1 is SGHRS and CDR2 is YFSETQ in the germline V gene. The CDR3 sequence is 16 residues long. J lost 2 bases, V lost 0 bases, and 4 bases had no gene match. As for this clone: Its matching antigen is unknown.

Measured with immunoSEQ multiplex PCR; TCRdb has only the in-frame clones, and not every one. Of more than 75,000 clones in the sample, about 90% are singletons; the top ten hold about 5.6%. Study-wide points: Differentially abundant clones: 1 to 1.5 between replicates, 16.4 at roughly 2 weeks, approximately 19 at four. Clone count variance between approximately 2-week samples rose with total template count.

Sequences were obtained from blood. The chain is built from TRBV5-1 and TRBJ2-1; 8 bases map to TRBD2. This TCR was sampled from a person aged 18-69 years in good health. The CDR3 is CASSLDGTRAYNEQFF. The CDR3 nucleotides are TGCGCCAGCAGCTTGGATGGGACTAGGGCCTACAATGAGCAGTTCTTC.